Shown below are 14 T cell receptor beta chains from a single sample sequenced in a study of vaccination and CD4 T cells after COVID-19. Oncomine TCR Beta short-read sequencing was applied to DNA from cultured CD4+ T cells. Each CDR3 protein gets one entry after TCRdb re-called the PCR reads with MiXCR. Seen here are roughly 11,000 distinct CDR3 sequences, roughly 40% observed once, and the top ten hold 29%. These TCRs are of unknown antigen specificity. Treatment of the sample: approximately nine-day PBMC culture with coronavirus spike peptide pools or control peptides (ViraFEST assay). Sample: CD4+ T cells from blood, cultured in vitro. These receptors all stem from a human donor who had recovered from COVID-19.

This clonotype came up a few times. This sequence joins TRBV11-2 and TRBJ2-5; 7 nucleotides agree with TRBD2. This CDR3 has 13 residues. The V and J ends lost 3 bases and 3 bases, in that order; junction bases with no gene match: 1. The germline V gene encodes CDR1 SGHAT and CDR2 FQNNGV. CDR3 coding DNA: TGTGCCAGCAGCTTGGGACTAAAAGAGACCCAGTACTTC. Translated: CASSLGLKETQYF.

The table lists this clonotype with a few counts. The chain uses TRBV6-1 and TRBJ2-3; TRBD1 agrees at 7 bases. The V gene end was trimmed by 4 bases and the J gene end by 2 bases; junction bases not matched to a gene: 6. Germline V lookup: CDR1 MNHNS, CDR2 SASEGT. The CDR3 is made up of 15 amino acids. CDR3 residues: CASSGHRGTTDTQYF. CDR3 DNA: TGTGCCAGCAGTGGACACAGGGGAACCACAGATACGCAGTATTTT.

V is TRBV6-2 or TRBV6-3 and J is TRBJ2-7; D ambiguous. Germline CDR1 is MNHEY and CDR2 is SVGEGT. This CDR3 spans 14 amino acids. Between the trimmed V and J ends, which lost 3 bases and 6 bases, there was a span of 15 bases. Here the CDR3 reads CASSYPSPGREQYF. CDR3 sequence (DNA): TGTGCCAGCAGTTATCCCTCGCCCGGGCGCGAGCAGTACTTC.

CDR3 sequence reads: CSAPISGASRGANVLTF. Here the CDR3 DNA reads TGCAGTGCTCCCATTAGCGGGGCCTCGAGGGGGGCCAACGTCCTGACTTTC. The J gene is TRBJ2-6, the V gene TRBV20-1; 8 positions agree with TRBD2. This CDR3 has 17 amino acids. The germline V gene has CDR1 DFQATT and CDR2 SNEGSKA (reference sequence). With V trimmed by 5 bases and J by 4 bases, 13 bases remained unmatched.

This chain connects TRBV20-1 to TRBJ2-5; D is possibly TRBD1 (7 bases). The V end was cut by 4 bases, the J end by 5 bases, with 17 bases between. CDR3 size: 14 residues. The germline CDR1 and CDR2 sequences are DFQATT and SNEGSKA (reference sequence). The CDR3 here is CSATLGGSGETQYF. In DNA, the CDR3 is TGCAGTGCTACTCTAGGGGGCAGCGGGGAGACCCAGTACTTC.

V is TRBV2 and J is TRBJ2-5; unclear D gene. This CDR3 contains 14 residues. V lost 3 bases and J 5 bases, leaving 13 bases between the germline ends. Per the germline V gene, CDR1 is SNHLY and CDR2 is FYNNEI. The CDR3 sequence is CASSDGQVQETQYF. As DNA, the CDR3 is TGTGCCAGCAGTGACGGCCAGGTTCAGGAGACCCAGTACTTC. The variable domain in full, completed from reference TRBV2 and TRBJ2-5, reads EPEVTQTPSHQVTQMGQEVILRCVPISNHLYFYWYRQILGQKVEFLVSFYNNEISEKSEIFDDQFSVERPDGSNFTLKIRSTKLEDSAMYFCASSDGQVQETQYFGPGTRLLVL.

The chain uses TRBV23-1 and TRBJ1-5; D call uncertain. TRBV23-1 is an open reading frame whose function is uncertain. V gave up 1 base and J gave up 4 bases, with 8 bases separating them. The CDR3 loop spans 14 amino acids. The CDR3: CASSQLGMNQPQHF. The CDR3 DNA is TGCGCCAGCAGTCAATTGGGCATGAATCAGCCCCAGCATTTT.

This clonotype was picked up a small number of times. The chain recombines TRBV20-1 with TRBJ2-3, with 7 bases identical to TRBD2. CDR3 length: 15 residues. CDR1 DFQATT and CDR2 SNEGSKA come from the germline V gene (reference sequence). V shed 5 bases, J shed 2 bases, and the junction held 10 bases outside the gene matches. CDR3 residues: CSALHTSVLTDTQYF. The CDR3, as DNA: TGCAGTGCTCTACACACTAGCGTTCTCACAGATACGCAGTATTTT.

J is TRBJ2-1 and V is TRBV24-1; tentatively, D is TRBD2 (6 bases). Germline CDR1 reads KGHDR; CDR2 reads SFDVKD. V lost 4 bases to trimming and J lost 11 bases, with 17 bases between them. The CDR3 runs to 14 residues. CDR3 DNA: TGTGCCACCAGTGAGGGGACTCCCCGTAGTCAGCAGTTCTTC. Amino acids: CATSEGTPRSQQFF.

The chain uses TRBV2 and TRBJ2-5; D is ambiguous. The CDR3 has 15 amino acids. V was shortened by 1 base and J by 5 bases, with 14 bases between the two germline ends. CDR1 and CDR2 (germline): SNHLY, FYNNEI. CDR3 residues: CASSEDTYPGETQYF. The CDR3 nucleotides are TGTGCCAGCAGTGAAGACACCTATCCTGGGGAGACCCAGTACTTC. Based on the CDR3 plus reference TRBV2 and TRBJ2-5, the full variable domain is EPEVTQTPSHQVTQMGQEVILRCVPISNHLYFYWYRQILGQKVEFLVSFYNNEISEKSEIFDDQFSVERPDGSNFTLKIRSTKLEDSAMYFCASSEDTYPGETQYFGPGTRLLVL.

The rearrangement uses TRBV12-3 or TRBV12-4 and TRBJ2-5; D not resolved. This CDR3 has 13 residues. Trimming removed 2 bases at V and 7 bases at J, with 11 bases between. CDR3 region: CASSLRSPGTQYF. The CDR3 coding sequence is TGTGCCAGCAGTTTACGCTCTCCGGGGACCCAGTACTTC.

The chain has TRBV28 and TRBJ1-5, with 9 positions matching TRBD1. Germline loops: CDR1 MDHEN, CDR2 SYDVKM. The CDR3 spans 16 residues. With 3 bases clipped from V and 3 bases from J, the junction kept 6 bases outside the gene matches. As DNA, the CDR3 is TGTGCCAGCAGTTTCCAGGGGACAGGGCTCAATCAGCCCCAGCATTTT. It specifies CASSFQGTGLNQPQHF.

V usage is TRBV29-1 and J usage is TRBJ2-1; possibly TRBD2 for D (6 bases). CDR1 and CDR2 (germline): SQVTM, ANQGSEA. V lost 4 bases to trimming and J lost 2 bases, with 12 bases between them. CDR3 size: 14 residues. This CDR3 reads CSVVGGVPYNEQFF. CDR3 bases: TGCAGCGTTGTAGGAGGGGTTCCCTACAATGAGCAGTTCTTC.

The V call is TRBV6-1, the J call TRBJ2-3, with 15 positions matching TRBD2. The CDR3 loop spans 16 amino acids. After removal of 7 bases from V and 8 bases from J, the junction contained 10 bases not matched to a gene. In germline, CDR1 is MNHNS, CDR2 SASEGT. The CDR3 region has the DNA TGTGCCAGCACTACAAGCCTGGGACTAGCGGGGGGTACGCAGTATTTT. It encodes CASTTSLGLAGGTQYF.